This TCR beta chain was recovered during a study of CD8 T cells in ankylosing spondylitis. TCRdb called the 5' RACE reads again in MiXCR, with one record for every CDR3 protein. Found here are 85,000 to 100,000 distinct CDR3 sequences, roughly 8% of them singletons; the top ten hold around a tenth. In its sample, this clonotype was seen a few times. V was cut by 0 bases and J by 3 bases, with 6 bases left in between. From germline, CDR1 is GTSNPN and CDR2 SVGIG (reference sequence). CDR3 size: 13 residues. The clonotype originates from a male donor with ankylosing spondylitis or in good health (not recorded which). This chain connects TRBV30 to TRBJ2-1, with D perhaps matching TRBD1 (6 bases). The material sequenced was blood, either unsorted or a sorted T cell fraction (not recorded which). The chain's CDR3 is CAWSVGGYNEQFF. The CDR3 DNA sequence: TGTGCCTGGAGTGTAGGGGGCTACAATGAGCAGTTCTTC.